These T cell receptor beta chains were read from a single sample in a study of blood T cell repertoires in COVID-19. TCRdb's table, derived via immunoSEQ multiplex PCR, lists solely in-frame clones and lacks some. The repertoire has around 71,000 clones, around 83% of them found once; the top ten carry 5.5% to 8%. Sample: peripheral blood. Receptor source: a man aged 25-40 years with COVID-19, enrolled during active disease. Both conserved end residues are part of each CDR3. Each record gives: D gene, J gene, V gene, clone size, CDR3 protein, CDR3 DNA. The D gene is left open where the match is weak. Rows give clone size only sometimes, using once, few, many, or a class for an expanded clone.

.	TRBJ2-5	TRBV24-1	.	CATSEATGPGQYF	TGTGCCACCAGTGAGGCGACGGGTCCGGGCCAGTACTTC
.	TRBJ1-5	TRBV15	.	CATSSSVNQPQHF	TGTGCCACCAGCAGCTCCGTCAATCAGCCCCAGCATTTT
.	TRBJ2-7	TRBV7-9	once	CASSLDLGGGEQYF	TGTGCCAGCAGCTTAGATCTCGGGGGAGGCGAGCAGTACTTC
TRBD2	TRBJ2-7	TRBV2	.	CASSEAGTSGRPTLYNEQYF	TGTGCCAGCAGTGAAGCAGGGACTAGCGGGAGGCCTACGCTCTATAACGAGCAGTACTTC
TRBD1	TRBJ2-7	TRBV7-9	few	CASSAATGTGSYEQYF	TGTGCCAGCAGCGCGGCGACCGGGACAGGCTCCTACGAGCAGTACTTC
.	TRBJ1-1	TRBV14	.	CASSSRGQSGAFF	TGTGCCAGCAGCTCCCGAGGGCAATCGGGAGCTTTCTTT
.	TRBJ2-2	TRBV4-1	few	CASSQEATNTGELFF	TGCGCCAGCAGCCAAGAGGCAACGAACACCGGGGAGCTGTTTTTT
.	TRBJ1-1	TRBV10-3	.	CAISETESRVDF	TGTGCCATCAGTGAAACGGAATCCAGGGTGGATTTT
.	TRBJ2-7	TRBV28	.	CASRPTGLSYEQYF	TGTGCCAGCAGACCTACCGGACTCTCCTACGAGCAGTACTTC
TRBD1	TRBJ1-5	TRBV4-1	.	CASSQSGTAGWPQHF	TGCGCCAGCAGCCAATCAGGGACAGCGGGCTGGCCCCAGCATTTT
.	TRBJ2-1	TRBV5-1	.	CASSFGVNEQFF	TGCGCCAGCAGCTTCGGGGTGAATGAGCAGTTCTTC
.	TRBJ2-7	TRBV20-1	.	CSASSYEQYF	TGCAGTGCCTCGAGCTACGAGCAGTACTTC
TRBD2	TRBJ2-7	TRBV6-2/TRBV6-3	.	CASSSSGSSYEQYF	TGTGCCAGCAGTTCTAGCGGGAGCTCCTACGAGCAGTACTTC
TRBD2	TRBJ2-5	TRBV2	once	CASSGLAGGGETQYF	TGTGCCAGCAGTGGACTAGCGGGAGGCGGGGAGACCCAGTACTTC
.	TRBJ1-1	TRBV19	once	CASSKTGDNAGTEAFF	TGTGCCAGTAGTAAGACAGGAGATAATGCCGGCACTGAAGCTTTCTTT
.	TRBJ2-3	TRBV11-2	once	CASSPRVSSTDTQYF	TGTGCCAGCAGCCCCCGGGTCTCAAGCACAGATACGCAGTATTTT
.	TRBJ1-2	TRBV5-1	few	CASREGMNYGYTF	TGCGCCAGCAGGGAGGGGATGAACTATGGCTACACCTTC
.	TRBJ1-5	TRBV28	.	CAAKAGSNQPQHF	TGTGCCGCCAAGGCAGGGAGCAATCAGCCCCAGCATTTT
TRBD2	TRBJ2-1	TRBV5-1	.	CASSLGTSGEQFF	TGCGCCAGCAGCTTGGGGACTAGCGGCGAGCAGTTCTTC
TRBD2	TRBJ2-4	TRBV11-2	.	CASSSQIAGGGYIQYF	TGTGCCAGCAGCTCCCAGATAGCGGGAGGCGGGTACATTCAGTACTTC
TRBD1	TRBJ2-1	TRBV6-1	.	CASSSQGIGGNEQFF	TGTGCCAGCAGTTCACAGGGGATCGGTGGAAATGAGCAGTTCTTC
TRBD1	TRBJ2-5	TRBV4-1	.	CASSQDPGQGQQETQYF	TGCGCCAGCAGCCAAGACCCGGGACAGGGCCAACAAGAGACCCAGTACTTC
TRBD2	TRBJ2-7	TRBV7-2	.	CASSLVGLAGPSYEQYF	TGTGCCAGCAGCTTAGTGGGACTAGCGGGACCCTCCTACGAGCAGTACTTC
.	TRBJ1-2	TRBV9	few	CASSVVGGPYGYTF	TGTGCCAGCAGCGTAGTTGGAGGACCTTATGGCTACACCTTC
.	TRBJ1-1	TRBV10-3	few	CAIRGGDTNTEAFF	TGTGCCATCCGGGGGGGTGACACGAACACTGAAGCTTTCTTT
TRBD2	TRBJ2-1	TRBV15	once	CATSRDRGLASHEQFF	TGTGCCACCAGCAGAGATCGCGGACTAGCGAGCCATGAGCAGTTCTTC
TRBD2	TRBJ2-7	TRBV4-3	.	CASSQDTATSGRSYEQYF	TGCGCCAGCAGCCAAGACACCGCGACTAGCGGGAGATCCTACGAGCAGTACTTC
TRBD1	TRBJ1-4	TRBV7-8	few	CASSLVGPYGTGKEKLFF	TGTGCCAGCAGCTTAGTTGGCCCCTACGGGACAGGGAAGGAAAAACTGTTTTTT
.	TRBJ2-1	TRBV7-7	.	CASSLEGGLHNEQFF	TGTGCTAGCAGCTTAGAGGGGGGACTACACAATGAGCAGTTCTTC
.	TRBJ2-2	TRBV27	.	CASTLFQGDTGELFF	TGTGCCAGCACCCTCTTCCAGGGCGACACCGGGGAGCTGTTTTTT
TRBD1	TRBJ1-2	TRBV7-9	.	CASSLRDDRGGYGYTF	TGTGCCAGCAGCTTAAGGGACGACAGGGGTGGCTATGGCTACACCTTC
TRBD1	TRBJ2-1	TRBV6-2/TRBV6-3	.	CASSQFSLGQGGHEQFF	TGTGCCAGCAGCCAGTTCTCTCTCGGACAGGGAGGACATGAGCAGTTCTTC
.	TRBJ1-1	TRBV5-5	few	CASSPRGVNTEAFF	TGTGCCAGCAGCCCCAGGGGAGTGAACACTGAAGCTTTCTTT
.	TRBJ1-1	TRBV24-1	many	CATSDLSRLFF	TGTGCCACCAGTGATTTGTCTCGACTTTTCTTT
.	TRBJ1-2	TRBV4-1	few	CASSQGAGRSDYGYTF	TGCGCCAGCAGCCAAGGAGCGGGACGGTCGGACTATGGCTACACCTTC
TRBD1	TRBJ2-7	TRBV27	.	CASSWGGQGRQYF	TGTGCCAGCAGTTGGGGGGGACAGGGCCGGCAGTACTTC
.	TRBJ2-1	TRBV7-9	.	CASSWATEQFF	TGTGCCAGCAGCTGGGCCACGGAGCAGTTCTTC
.	TRBJ2-1	TRBV19	.	CASRPNLAFNEQFF	TGTGCCAGTAGGCCAAACCTAGCTTTCAATGAGCAGTTCTTC
.	TRBJ2-6	TRBV27	.	CASSYVQRSSGANVLTF	TGTGCCAGCAGTTACGTCCAGCGGAGCTCTGGGGCCAACGTCCTGACTTTC
.	TRBJ1-1	TRBV29-1	.	CSVKRGSANTEAFF	TGCAGCGTTAAAAGGGGTTCAGCGAACACTGAAGCTTTCTTT
.	TRBJ1-3	TRBV2	.	CASSENRPDSGNTIYF	TGTGCCAGCAGTGAGAACAGGCCCGACTCTGGAAACACCATATATTTT
TRBD1	TRBJ1-1	TRBV28	.	CASSFPGGNTEAFF	TGTGCCAGCAGTTTTCCAGGGGGGAACACTGAAGCTTTCTTT
.	TRBJ2-7	TRBV6-5	.	CATAAWREMYEQYF	TGTGCCACCGCGGCGTGGCGGGAAATGTACGAGCAGTACTTC
.	TRBJ1-4	TRBV4-2	.	CASSQDSANEKLFF	TGTGCCAGCAGCCAAGATTCGGCTAATGAAAAACTGTTTTTT
TRBD1	TRBJ1-6	TRBV15	.	CATSEDRAYNSPLHF	TGTGCCACCAGCGAAGACAGGGCCTATAATTCACCCCTCCACTTT
.	TRBJ1-5	TRBV28	few	CASSYVTVNQPQHF	TGTGCCAGCAGTTACGTGACAGTCAATCAGCCCCAGCATTTT
.	TRBJ1-5	TRBV28	.	CASRNGNQPQHF	TGTGCCAGCAGAAACGGGAATCAGCCCCAGCATTTT
TRBD1	TRBJ1-2	TRBV5-1	.	CASSLETGANYGYTF	TGCGCCAGCAGCTTGGAAACAGGGGCTAACTATGGCTACACCTTC
TRBD1	TRBJ1-5	TRBV10-3	.	CAIRDRGDNQPQHF	TGTGCCATCCGGGACAGGGGAGACAATCAGCCCCAGCATTTT
TRBD1	TRBJ1-5	TRBV2	once	CASREDRSYHQPQHF	TGTGCCAGCAGGGAGGACAGGTCCTACCATCAGCCCCAGCATTTT
.	TRBJ2-4	TRBV19	.	CASSEPGLGDIQYF	TGTGCCAGTAGCGAACCGGGACTCGGAGACATTCAGTACTTC
.	TRBJ1-2	TRBV6-1	.	CASSEKLSGRVDYGYTF	TGTGCCAGCAGTGAAAAACTTTCGGGCAGGGTCGACTATGGCTACACCTTC
.	TRBJ1-3	TRBV10-3	.	CAGAGALGDTIYF	TGTGCCGGCGCGGGGGCCCTCGGAGACACCATATATTTT
.	TRBJ1-4	TRBV4-1	.	CASRLGLLAEKLFF	TGCGCCAGCAGACTGGGACTCTTGGCTGAAAAACTGTTTTTT
TRBD2	TRBJ2-1	TRBV29-1	.	CSVRGGTSGYNEQFF	TGCAGCGTTCGGGGTGGGACTAGCGGGTACAATGAGCAGTTCTTC